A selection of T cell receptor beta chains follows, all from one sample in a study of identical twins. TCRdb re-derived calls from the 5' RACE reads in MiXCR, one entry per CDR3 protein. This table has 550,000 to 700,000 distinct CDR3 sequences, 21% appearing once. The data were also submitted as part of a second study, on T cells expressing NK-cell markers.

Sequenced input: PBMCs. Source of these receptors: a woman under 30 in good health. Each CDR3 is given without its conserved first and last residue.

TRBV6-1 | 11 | ASSVDRTYEQY
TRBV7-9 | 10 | ASSFGANEQY
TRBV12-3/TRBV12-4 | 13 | ASSPVGQMNTEAF
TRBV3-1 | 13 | ASSLQGQGAETQY
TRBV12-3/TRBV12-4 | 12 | ASSLRLGTDTQY
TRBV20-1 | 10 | SASGVLDTQY
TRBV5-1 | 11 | ASSLIGGDGYT
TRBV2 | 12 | ASSETPEVGTQY
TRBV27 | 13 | ASSFSPETSYEQY
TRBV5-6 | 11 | ASSFSGGDEQF
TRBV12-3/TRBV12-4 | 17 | ASRARTSGRKQRNNEQF
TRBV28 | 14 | ASSLPRDSSSYEQY
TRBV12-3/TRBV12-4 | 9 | ASSDGVEQY
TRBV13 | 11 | ATESRGTDTQY
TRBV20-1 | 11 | SDRDRVSYEQY
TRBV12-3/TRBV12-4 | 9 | ASTSANEQF
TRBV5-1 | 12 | ASSSANFGETQY
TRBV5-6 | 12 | ASSYGVAHNEQF
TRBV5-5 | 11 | ASSLSVGDTQY
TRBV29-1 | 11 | SVDREELETQY
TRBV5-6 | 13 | ASSPPSGGLDTQY
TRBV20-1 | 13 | SARDSGRVRNEQF
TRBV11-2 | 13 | ASRGPGQGFNEQF
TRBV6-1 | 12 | ASSAQTGSYGYT
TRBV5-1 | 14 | ASSAGTGGAKNIQY
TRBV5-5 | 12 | ASSLRGRGEKLF
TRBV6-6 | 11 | ATTDWNQETQY